Only one count was recorded for the clone carrying this T cell receptor beta chain. The sample belongs to a study of blood T cell repertoires in COVID-19. In the study overall: Researchers got acute and convalescent COVID-19 samples from the United States, Italy and Spain.

Germline loops: CDR1 KGHDR, CDR2 SFDVKD. V was clipped by 4 bases and J by 1 base, with 13 bases between them. The CDR3 has 16 amino acids. Authors' processing steps: Counts of nucleated cells, estimated from reference gene primer amplification, were obtained. TCRdb's table, derived via immunoSEQ multiplex PCR, lists solely in-frame clones and lacks some. V and J calls and clone size are given by that table; D and trimming were obtained from the DNA. The table shows a few hundred thousand clones, with 88% occurring only once. The chain uses TRBV24-1 and TRBJ2-1; TRBD1 is a possible D gene (6 bases). The sample consisted of peripheral blood. The receptor's source is a woman aged 25 to 39 with COVID-19, enrolled during active disease. CDR3 loop: CATSDRGIGSYNEQFF. The CDR3 nucleotides read TGTGCCACCAGTGACAGGGGAATAGGGTCCTACAATGAGCAGTTCTTC.